This T cell receptor (beta chain) stems from a study of blood T cell repertoires in COVID-19. Study-level information: The study drew acute and convalescent COVID-19 samples from the United States, Italy and Spain. The cDNA or gDNA used as material had been derived from T cells, B-cell-depleted T cells, or PBMCs.

Repertoires were generated with immunoSEQ multiplex PCR, while TCRdb's copy carries only in-frame clones and drops some. The sample yields 55,000 or so clones, roughly 86% seen once. Those enrolled in Seattle joined during active infection and were followed longitudinally afterward. The CDR3 totals 13 residues. Germline V CDR1 and CDR2: MNHNS, SASEGT. V was shortened by 3 bases and J by 7 bases, with 12 bases between the two germline ends. The chain uses TRBV6-1 and TRBJ1-1; D is undetermined. This receptor was identified in a man in his forties with COVID-19, enrolled during active disease. The specimen sequenced was peripheral blood. This CDR3 is CASSDRTRFEAFF. The DNA of the CDR3 is TGTGCCAGCAGTGATCGAACCAGGTTTGAAGCTTTCTTT.